This T cell receptor (beta chain) was profiled in a study of T cells in localized non-small cell lung cancer. The study, taken as a whole, reports: Median approximately 61 top-100 tumor clones were shared with paired adjacent lung.

In germline, CDR1 is SGDLS, CDR2 YYNGEE. The V gene lost 0 bases and the J gene lost 5 bases, with 15 bases spanning the gap. This CDR3 has 16 amino acids. This clone was counted once. The antigen remains unidentified. The assay was immunoSEQ multiplex PCR, and TCRdb's table has in-frame clones only and misses some. The sample shows over 40,000 clones, over 70% of them seen only once. The sample consisted of peripheral blood mononuclear cells, taken before any cancer treatment. This chain uses TRBV9 with TRBJ2-1; weak D call: TRBD2 (7 bases). The TCR sequence derives from a man aged 35 to 69 with stage III lung adenocarcinoma. The CDR3 bases are TGTGCCAGCAGCGTAGGCTTGGGCGGGGGCCACAATGAGCAGTTCTTC. It encodes CASSVGLGGGHNEQFF. Variable domain in full (rest from reference TRBV9 and TRBJ2-1): DSGVTQTPKHLITATGQRVTLRCSPRSGDLSVYWYQQSLDQGLQFLIQYYNGEERAKGNILERFSAQQFPDLHSELNLSSLELGDSALYFCASSVGLGGGHNEQFFGPGTRLTVL.